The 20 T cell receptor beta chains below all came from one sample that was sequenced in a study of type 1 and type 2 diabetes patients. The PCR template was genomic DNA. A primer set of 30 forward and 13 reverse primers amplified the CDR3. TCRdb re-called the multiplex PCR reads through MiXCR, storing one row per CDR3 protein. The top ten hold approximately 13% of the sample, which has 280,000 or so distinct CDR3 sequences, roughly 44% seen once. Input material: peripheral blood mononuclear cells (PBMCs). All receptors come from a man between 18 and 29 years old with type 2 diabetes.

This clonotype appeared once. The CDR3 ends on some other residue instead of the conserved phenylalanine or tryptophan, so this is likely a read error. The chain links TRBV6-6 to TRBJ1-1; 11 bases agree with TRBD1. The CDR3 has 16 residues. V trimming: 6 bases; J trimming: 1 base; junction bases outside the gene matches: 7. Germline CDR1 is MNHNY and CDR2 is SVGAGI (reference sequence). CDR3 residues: CASRSRTGGANTEAFS. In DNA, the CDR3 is TGTGCCAGCAGATCCCGGACAGGGGGCGCGAACACTGAAGCTTTCTCT.

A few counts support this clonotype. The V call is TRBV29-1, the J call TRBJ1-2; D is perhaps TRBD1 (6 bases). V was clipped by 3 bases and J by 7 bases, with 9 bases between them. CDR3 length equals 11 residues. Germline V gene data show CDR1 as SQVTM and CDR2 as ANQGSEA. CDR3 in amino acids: CSVDQGPGYTF. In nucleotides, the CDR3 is TGCAGCGTTGACCAGGGGCCTGGCTACACCTTC.

For the CDR3, the DNA is TGTGCCAGCAGCTCCGCACTAGCGTCCTACAATGAGCAGTTCTTC. Protein product: CASSSALASYNEQFF. The rearrangement joins TRBV7-9 to TRBJ2-1; TRBD2 matches at 7 bases. The germline gives CDR1 SEHNR, CDR2 FQNEAQ (reference sequence). With V trimmed by 4 bases and J by 1 base, 4 bases remained unmatched. This CDR3 region has 15 residues.

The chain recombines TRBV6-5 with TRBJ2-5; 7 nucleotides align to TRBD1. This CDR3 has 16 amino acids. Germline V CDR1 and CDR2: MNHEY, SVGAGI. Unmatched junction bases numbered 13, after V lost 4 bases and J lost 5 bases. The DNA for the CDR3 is TGTGCCAGCAGTTCCACCCCCAGGGGGTCAGGGGAGACCCAGTACTTC. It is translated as CASSSTPRGSGETQYF.

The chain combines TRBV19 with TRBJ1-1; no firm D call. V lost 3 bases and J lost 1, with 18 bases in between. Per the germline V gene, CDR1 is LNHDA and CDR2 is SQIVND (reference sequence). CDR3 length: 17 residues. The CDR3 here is CASSMGILSLANTEAFF. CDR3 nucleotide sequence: TGTGCCAGTAGTATGGGGATTCTGTCCCTGGCGAACACTGAAGCTTTCTTT.

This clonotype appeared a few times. CDR3 DNA: TGTGCCAGTAGTATGATTCCTAGCAATGAGCAGTTCTTC. Protein sequence: CASSMIPSNEQFF. The chain is built from TRBV19 and TRBJ2-1, with D hard to call. V was shortened by 3 bases and J by 6 bases, with 9 bases between the two germline ends. Germline CDR1 is LNHDA and CDR2 is SQIVND (reference sequence). The CDR3 runs to 13 residues. Full variable domain (missing parts from reference TRBV19 and TRBJ2-1): DGGITQSPKYLFRKEGQNVTLSCEQNLNHDAMYWYRQDPGQGLRLIYYSQIVNDFQKGDIAEGYSVSREKKESFPLTVTSAQKNPTAFYLCASSMIPSNEQFFGPGTRLTVL.

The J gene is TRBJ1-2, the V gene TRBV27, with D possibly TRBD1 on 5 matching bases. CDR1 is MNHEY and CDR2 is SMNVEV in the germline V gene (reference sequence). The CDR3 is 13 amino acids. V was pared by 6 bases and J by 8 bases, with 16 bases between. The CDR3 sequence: CASSRWLGDGYTF. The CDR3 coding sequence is TGTGCCAGCAGCCGATGGCTGGGGGACGGCTACACCTTC.

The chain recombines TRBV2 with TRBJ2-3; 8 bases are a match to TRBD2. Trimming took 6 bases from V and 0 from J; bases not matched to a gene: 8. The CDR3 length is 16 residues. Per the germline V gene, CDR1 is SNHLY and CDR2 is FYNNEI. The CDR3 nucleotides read TGTGCCAGCAGCTTAACCGGGAGGGCGAGCACAGATACGCAGTATTTT. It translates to CASSLTGRASTDTQYF.

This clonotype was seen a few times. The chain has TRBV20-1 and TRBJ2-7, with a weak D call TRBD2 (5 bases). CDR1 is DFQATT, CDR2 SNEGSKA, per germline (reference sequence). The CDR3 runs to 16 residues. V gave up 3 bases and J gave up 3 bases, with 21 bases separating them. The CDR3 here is CSASEGPRHLDYEQYF. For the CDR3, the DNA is TGCAGTGCTAGTGAGGGCCCTAGACATTTAGACTACGAGCAGTACTTC.

The CDR3 DNA reads as TGCAGCGTCGGGGGGGCTAGCGGATCCACCGGGGAGCTGTTTTTT. This translates into CSVGGASGSTGELFF. This rearrangement joins TRBV29-1 to TRBJ2-2; 8 bases map to TRBD2. Germline CDR1 and CDR2: SQVTM and ANQGSEA. The CDR3 contains 15 residues. V shed 6 bases and J 4 bases; nucleotides not matched to a gene: 10.

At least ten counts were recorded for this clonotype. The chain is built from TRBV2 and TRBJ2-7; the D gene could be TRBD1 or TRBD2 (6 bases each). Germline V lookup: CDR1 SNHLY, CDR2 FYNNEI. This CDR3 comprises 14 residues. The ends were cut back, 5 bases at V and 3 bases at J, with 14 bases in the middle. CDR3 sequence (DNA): TGTGCCAGCAGTAGGGGGGACCGCGGCTACGAGCAGTACTTC. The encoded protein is CASSRGDRGYEQYF.

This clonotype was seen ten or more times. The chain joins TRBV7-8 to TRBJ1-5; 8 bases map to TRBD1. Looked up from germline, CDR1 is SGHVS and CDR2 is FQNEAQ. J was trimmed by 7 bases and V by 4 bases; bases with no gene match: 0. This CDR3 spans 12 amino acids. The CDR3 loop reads CASSSGGQPQHF. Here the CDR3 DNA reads TGTGCCAGCAGCTCAGGGGGCCAGCCCCAGCATTTT.

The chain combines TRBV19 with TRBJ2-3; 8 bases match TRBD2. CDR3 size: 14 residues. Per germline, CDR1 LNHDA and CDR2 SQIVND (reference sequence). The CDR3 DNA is TGTGCGTCAGCCGAGACTAGCGTAGCAGATACGCAGTATTTT. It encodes CASAETSVADTQYF.

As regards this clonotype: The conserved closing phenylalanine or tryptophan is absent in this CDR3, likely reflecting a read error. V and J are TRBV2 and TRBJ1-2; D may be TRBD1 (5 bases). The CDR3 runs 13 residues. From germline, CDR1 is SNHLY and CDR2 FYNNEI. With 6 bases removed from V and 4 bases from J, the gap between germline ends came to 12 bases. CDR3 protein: CASSPRQSYGYTS. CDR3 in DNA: TGTGCCAGCAGCCCTAGACAGAGCTATGGCTACACCTCC.

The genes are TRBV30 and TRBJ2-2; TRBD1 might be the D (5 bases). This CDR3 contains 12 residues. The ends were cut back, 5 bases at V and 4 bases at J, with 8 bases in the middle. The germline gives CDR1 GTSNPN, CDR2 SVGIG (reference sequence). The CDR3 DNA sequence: TGTGCCTGGGATCAGGGCACCGGGGAGCTGTTTTTT. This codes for CAWDQGTGELFF. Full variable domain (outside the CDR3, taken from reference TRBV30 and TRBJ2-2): SQTIHQWPATLVQPVGSPLSLECTVEGTSNPNLYWYRQAAGRGLQLLFYSVGIGQISSEVPQNLSASRPQDRQFILSSKKLLLSDSGFYLCAWDQGTGELFFGEGSRLTVL.

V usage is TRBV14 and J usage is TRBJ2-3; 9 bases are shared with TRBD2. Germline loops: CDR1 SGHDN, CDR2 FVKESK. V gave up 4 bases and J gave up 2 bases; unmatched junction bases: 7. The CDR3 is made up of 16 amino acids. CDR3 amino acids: CASSPATSGYTDTQYF. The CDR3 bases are TGTGCCAGCAGCCCCGCGACTAGCGGATACACAGATACGCAGTATTTT.

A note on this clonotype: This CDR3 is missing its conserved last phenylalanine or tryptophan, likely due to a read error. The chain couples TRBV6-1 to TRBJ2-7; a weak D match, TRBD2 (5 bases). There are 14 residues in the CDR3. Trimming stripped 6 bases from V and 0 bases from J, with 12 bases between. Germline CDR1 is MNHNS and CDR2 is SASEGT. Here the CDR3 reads CASRGALSSYEQYS. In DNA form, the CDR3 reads TGTGCCAGCAGGGGAGCGTTGAGCTCCTACGAGCAGTACTCC.

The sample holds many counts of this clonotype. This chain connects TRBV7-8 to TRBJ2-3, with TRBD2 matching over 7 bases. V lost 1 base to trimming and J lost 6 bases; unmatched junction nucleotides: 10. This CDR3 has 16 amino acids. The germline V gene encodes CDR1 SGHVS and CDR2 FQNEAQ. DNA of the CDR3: TGTGCCAGCAGCTTAGGGGGGGGAGGGCCTCAGGATACGCAGTATTTT. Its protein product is CASSLGGGGPQDTQYF.

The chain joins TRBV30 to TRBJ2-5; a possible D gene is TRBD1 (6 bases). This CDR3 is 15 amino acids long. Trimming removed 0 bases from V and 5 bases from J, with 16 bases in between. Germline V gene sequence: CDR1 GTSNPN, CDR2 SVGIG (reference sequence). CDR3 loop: CAWSVRSWGLETQYF. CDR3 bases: TGTGCCTGGAGTGTACGAAGCTGGGGGCTGGAGACCCAGTACTTC.

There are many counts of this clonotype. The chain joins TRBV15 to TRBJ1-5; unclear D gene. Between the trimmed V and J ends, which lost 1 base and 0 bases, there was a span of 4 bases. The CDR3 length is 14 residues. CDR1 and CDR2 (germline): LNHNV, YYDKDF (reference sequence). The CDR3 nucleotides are TGTGCCACCAGCAGAGTAGGTAGCAATCAGCCCCAGCATTTT. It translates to CATSRVGSNQPQHF.